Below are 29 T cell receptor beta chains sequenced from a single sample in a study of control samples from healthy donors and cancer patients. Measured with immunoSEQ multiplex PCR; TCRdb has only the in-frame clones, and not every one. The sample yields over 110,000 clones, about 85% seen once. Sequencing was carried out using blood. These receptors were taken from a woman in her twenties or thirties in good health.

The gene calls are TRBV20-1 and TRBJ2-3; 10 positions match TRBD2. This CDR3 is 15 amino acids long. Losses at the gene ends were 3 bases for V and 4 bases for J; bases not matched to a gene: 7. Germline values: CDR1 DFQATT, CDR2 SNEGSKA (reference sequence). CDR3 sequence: CSASALAGHADTQYF. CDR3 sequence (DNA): TGCAGTGCTAGTGCACTAGCGGGACATGCAGATACGCAGTATTTT.

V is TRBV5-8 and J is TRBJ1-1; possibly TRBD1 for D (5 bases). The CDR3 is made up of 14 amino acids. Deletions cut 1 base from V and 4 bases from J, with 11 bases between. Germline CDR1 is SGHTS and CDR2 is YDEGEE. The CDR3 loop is CASSLTGRGTEAFF. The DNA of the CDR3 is TGTGCCAGCAGCTTGACGGGACGGGGCACTGAAGCTTTCTTT.

CDR3 protein: CASSLVPYPSDEQFF. CDR3 coding DNA: TGTGCCAGCAGCTTAGTTCCCTACCCAAGCGATGAGCAGTTCTTC. This sequence joins TRBV11-2 and TRBJ2-1; D unresolved. The V end lost 1 base, the J end lost 8 bases, and 15 bases lay between the germline ends. The CDR3 sequence is 15 residues long. Germline V CDR1 and CDR2: SGHAT, FQNNGV.

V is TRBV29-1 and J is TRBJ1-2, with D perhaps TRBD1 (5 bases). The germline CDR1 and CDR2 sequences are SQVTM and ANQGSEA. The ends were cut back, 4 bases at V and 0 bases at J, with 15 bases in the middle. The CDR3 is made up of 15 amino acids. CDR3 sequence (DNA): TGCAGCGTTGTGGGGACGACCACCACTAACTATGGCTACACCTTC. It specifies CSVVGTTTTNYGYTF.

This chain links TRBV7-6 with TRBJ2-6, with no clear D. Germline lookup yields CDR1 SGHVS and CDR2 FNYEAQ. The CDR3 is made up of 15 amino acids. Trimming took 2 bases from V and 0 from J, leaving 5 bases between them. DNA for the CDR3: TGTGCCAGCAGCTTAATGCCCTCTGGGGCCAACGTCCTGACTTTC. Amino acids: CASSLMPSGANVLTF.

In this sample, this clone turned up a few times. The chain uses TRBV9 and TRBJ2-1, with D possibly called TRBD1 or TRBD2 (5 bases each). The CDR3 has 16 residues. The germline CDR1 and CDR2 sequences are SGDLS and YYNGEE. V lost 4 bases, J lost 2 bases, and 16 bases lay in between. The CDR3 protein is CASSPRGDPTYNEQFF. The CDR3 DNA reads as TGTGCCAGCAGCCCCCGAGGGGATCCCACCTACAATGAGCAGTTCTTC. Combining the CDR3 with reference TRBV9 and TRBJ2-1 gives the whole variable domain DSGVTQTPKHLITATGQRVTLRCSPRSGDLSVYWYQQSLDQGLQFLIQYYNGEERAKGNILERFSAQQFPDLHSELNLSSLELGDSALYFCASSPRGDPTYNEQFFGPGTRLTVL.

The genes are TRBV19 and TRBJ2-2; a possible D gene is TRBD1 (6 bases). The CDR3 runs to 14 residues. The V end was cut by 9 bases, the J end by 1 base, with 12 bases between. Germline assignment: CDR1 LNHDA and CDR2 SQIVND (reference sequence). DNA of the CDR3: TGTGCCAGCCAGGGGACCTTGAACACCGGGGAGCTGTTTTTT. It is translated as CASQGTLNTGELFF.

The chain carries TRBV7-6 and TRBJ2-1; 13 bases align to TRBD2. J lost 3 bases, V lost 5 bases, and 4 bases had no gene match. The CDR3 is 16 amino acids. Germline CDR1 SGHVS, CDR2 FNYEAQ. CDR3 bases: TGTGCCAGCAGCCTACGGACTAGCGGGAGCTACAATGAGCAGTTCTTC. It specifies CASSLRTSGSYNEQFF.

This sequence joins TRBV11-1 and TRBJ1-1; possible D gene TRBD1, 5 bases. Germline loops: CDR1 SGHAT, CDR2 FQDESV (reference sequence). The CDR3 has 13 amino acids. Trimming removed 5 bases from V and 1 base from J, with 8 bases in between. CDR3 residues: CASSPGGNTEAFF. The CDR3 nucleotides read TGTGCCAGCAGCCCCGGGGGGAACACTGAAGCTTTCTTT. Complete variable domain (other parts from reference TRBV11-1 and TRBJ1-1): EAEVAQSPRYKITEKSQAVAFWCDPISGHATLYWYRQILGQGPELLVQFQDESVVDDSQLPKDRFSAERLKGVDSTLKIQPAELGDSAMYLCASSPGGNTEAFFGQGTRLTVV.

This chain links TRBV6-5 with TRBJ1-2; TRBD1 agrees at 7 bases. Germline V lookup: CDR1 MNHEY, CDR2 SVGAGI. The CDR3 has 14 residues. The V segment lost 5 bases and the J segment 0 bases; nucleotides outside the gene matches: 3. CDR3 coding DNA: TGTGCCAGCAGTACAGGGGTGCCTAACTATGGCTACACCTTC. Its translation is CASSTGVPNYGYTF.

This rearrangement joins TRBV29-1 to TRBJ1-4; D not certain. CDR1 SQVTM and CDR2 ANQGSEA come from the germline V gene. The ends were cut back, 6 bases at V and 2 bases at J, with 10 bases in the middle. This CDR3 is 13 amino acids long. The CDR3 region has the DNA TGCAGCGTCCTCGGGAGGACTAATGAAAAACTGTTTTTT. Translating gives CSVLGRTNEKLFF.

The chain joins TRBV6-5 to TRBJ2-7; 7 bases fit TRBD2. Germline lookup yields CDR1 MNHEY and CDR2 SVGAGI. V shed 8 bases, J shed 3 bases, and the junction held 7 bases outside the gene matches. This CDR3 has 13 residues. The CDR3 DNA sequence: TGTGCCAGCTATACGCCTAGCGGCTACGAGCAGTACTTC. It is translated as CASYTPSGYEQYF.

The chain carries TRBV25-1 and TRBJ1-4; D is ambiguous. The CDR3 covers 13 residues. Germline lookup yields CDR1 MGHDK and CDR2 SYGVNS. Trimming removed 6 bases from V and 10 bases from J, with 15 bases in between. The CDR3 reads CASRTAMSGKLFF. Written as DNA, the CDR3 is TGTGCCAGCAGGACCGCCATGTCTGGAAAACTGTTTTTT.

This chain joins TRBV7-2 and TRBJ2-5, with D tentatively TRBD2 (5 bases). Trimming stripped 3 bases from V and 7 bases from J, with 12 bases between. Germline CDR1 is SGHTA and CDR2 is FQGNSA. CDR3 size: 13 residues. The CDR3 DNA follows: TGTGCCAGCAGCTTGACGGTCCGGGGGACCCAGTACTTC. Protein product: CASSLTVRGTQYF.

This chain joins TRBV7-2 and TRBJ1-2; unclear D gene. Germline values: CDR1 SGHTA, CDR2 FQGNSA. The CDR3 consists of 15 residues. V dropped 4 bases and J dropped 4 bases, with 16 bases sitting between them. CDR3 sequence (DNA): TGTGCCAGCAGCTCCCGTGGTAACAGCGTCTATGGCTACACCTTC. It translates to CASSSRGNSVYGYTF.

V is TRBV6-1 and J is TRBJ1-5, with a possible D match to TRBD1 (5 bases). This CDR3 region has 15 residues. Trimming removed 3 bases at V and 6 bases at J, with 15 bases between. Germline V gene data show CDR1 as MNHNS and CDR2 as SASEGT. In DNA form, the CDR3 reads TGTGCCAGCAGTGACGGGACGGGAGTGAGTCAGCCCCAGCATTTT. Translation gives CASSDGTGVSQPQHF.

This CDR3 is CASSPKRTVGEQFF. DNA of the CDR3: TGTGCCAGCAGCCCGAAGAGGACAGTAGGGGAGCAGTTCTTC. This rearrangement joins TRBV11-2 to TRBJ2-1; a possible D gene is TRBD1 (6 bases). Germline CDR1 is SGHAT and CDR2 is FQNNGV. V was shortened by 5 bases and J by 10 bases, with 18 bases between the two germline ends. This CDR3 has 14 amino acids.

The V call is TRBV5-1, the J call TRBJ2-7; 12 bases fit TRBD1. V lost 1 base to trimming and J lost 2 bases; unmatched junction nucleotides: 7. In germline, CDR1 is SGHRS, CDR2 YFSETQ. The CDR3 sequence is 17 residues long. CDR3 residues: CASSLYGGQGATYEQYF. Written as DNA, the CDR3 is TGCGCCAGCAGCTTGTATGGGGGACAGGGGGCCACCTACGAGCAGTACTTC.

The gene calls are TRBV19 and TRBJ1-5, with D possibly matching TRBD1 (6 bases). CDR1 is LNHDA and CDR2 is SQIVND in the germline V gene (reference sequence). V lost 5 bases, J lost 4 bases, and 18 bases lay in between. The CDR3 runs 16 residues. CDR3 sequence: CASSPTGLPRNQPQHF. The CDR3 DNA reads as TGTGCCAGTAGTCCCACAGGGTTACCTCGTAATCAGCCCCAGCATTTT.

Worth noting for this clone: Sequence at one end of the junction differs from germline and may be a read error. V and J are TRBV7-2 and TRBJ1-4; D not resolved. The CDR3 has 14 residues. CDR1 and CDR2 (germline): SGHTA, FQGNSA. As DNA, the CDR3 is TGTGCCAGCAGCTTCTTTAAAACTACTGAAAAACTGTTTTTT. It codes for CASSFFKTTEKLFF.

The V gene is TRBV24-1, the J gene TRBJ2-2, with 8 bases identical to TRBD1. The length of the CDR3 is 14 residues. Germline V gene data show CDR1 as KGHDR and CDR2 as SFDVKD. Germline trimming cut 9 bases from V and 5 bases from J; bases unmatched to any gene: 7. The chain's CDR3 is CATSGGLGTGELFF. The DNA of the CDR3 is TGTGCCACCTCAGGGGGCTTGGGGACCGGGGAGCTGTTTTTT.

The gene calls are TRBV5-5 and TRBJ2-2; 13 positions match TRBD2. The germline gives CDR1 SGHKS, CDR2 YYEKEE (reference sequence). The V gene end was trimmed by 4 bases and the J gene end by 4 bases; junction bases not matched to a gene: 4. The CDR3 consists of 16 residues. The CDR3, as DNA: TGTGCCAGCAGCCCTGGGACTAGCGGGGTCACCGGGGAGCTGTTTTTT. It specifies CASSPGTSGVTGELFF.

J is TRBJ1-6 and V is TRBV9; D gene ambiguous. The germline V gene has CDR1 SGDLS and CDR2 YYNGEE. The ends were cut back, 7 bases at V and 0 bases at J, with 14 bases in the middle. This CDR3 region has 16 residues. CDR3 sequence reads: CASSPGGSSYNSPLHF. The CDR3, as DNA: TGTGCCAGCTCCCCAGGCGGAAGCTCCTATAATTCACCCCTCCACTTT.

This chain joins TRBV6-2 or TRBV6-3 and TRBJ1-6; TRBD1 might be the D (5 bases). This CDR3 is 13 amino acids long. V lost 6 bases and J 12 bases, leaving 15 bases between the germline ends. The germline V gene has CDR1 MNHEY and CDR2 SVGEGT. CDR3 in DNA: TGTGCCAGCAGCCAAATCCAGGGCTTACCCCTCCACTTT. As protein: CASSQIQGLPLHF.

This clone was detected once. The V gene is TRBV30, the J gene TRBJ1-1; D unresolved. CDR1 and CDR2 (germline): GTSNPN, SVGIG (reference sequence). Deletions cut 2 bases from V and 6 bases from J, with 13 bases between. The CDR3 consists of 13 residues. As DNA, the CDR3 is TGTGCCTGGAGTTTGGCTCCTAATGCTGAAGCTTTCTTT. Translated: CAWSLAPNAEAFF.

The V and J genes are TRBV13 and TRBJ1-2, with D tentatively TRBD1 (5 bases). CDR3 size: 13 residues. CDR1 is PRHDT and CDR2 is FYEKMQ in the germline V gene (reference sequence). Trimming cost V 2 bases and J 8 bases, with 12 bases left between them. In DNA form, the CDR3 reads TGTGCCAGCAGCTTATGGGACGAAACGGGCTACACCTTC. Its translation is CASSLWDETGYTF. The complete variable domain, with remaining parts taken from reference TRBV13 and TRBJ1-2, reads AAGVIQSPRHLIKEKRETATLKCYPIPRHDTVYWYQQGPGQDPQFLISFYEKMQSDKGSIPDRFSAQQFSDYHSELNMSSLELGDSALYFCASSLWDETGYTFGSGTRLTVV.

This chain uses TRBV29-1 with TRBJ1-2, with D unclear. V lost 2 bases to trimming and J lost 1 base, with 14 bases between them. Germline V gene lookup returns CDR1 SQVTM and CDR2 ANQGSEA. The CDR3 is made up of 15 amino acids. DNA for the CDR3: TGCAGCGTTGAACCCCCCCCCGGCGGTAACTATGGCTACACCTTC. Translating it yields CSVEPPPGGNYGYTF.

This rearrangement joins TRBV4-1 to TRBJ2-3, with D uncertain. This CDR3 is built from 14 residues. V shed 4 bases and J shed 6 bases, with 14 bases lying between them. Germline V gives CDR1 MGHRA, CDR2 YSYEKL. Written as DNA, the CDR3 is TGCGCCAGCAGCCCCCATCCCCGCGCGGATACGCAGTATTTT. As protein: CASSPHPRADTQYF.

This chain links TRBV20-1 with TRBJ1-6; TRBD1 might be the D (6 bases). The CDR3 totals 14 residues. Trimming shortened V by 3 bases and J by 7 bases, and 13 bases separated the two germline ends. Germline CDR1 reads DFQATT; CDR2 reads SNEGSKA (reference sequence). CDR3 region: CSASKRQGNSPLHF. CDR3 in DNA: TGCAGTGCTAGTAAGCGGCAGGGGAATTCACCCCTCCACTTT.